The 14 T cell receptor beta chains given below trace back to one sample, sequenced in a study of siplizumab effects on memory and regulatory T cells. Profiling relied on immunoSEQ multiplex PCR, and the TCRdb table lists in-frame clones only, not all of them. The sample lists tens of thousands of clones; more than 85% were seen once. The sample was naive CD8+ T cells sorted from blood. Receptor source: a human donor in good health.

The chain uses TRBV6-1 and TRBJ2-5; D uncertain. This CDR3 spans 12 amino acids. Germline values: CDR1 MNHNS, CDR2 SASEGT. V was clipped by 8 bases and J by 5 bases, with 12 bases between them. The CDR3, as DNA: TGTGCCAGCCCGCGGCAGATCGAGACCCAGTACTTC. Translated: CASPRQIETQYF.

This chain links TRBV19 with TRBJ1-4; D remains unclear. V lost 11 bases and J 0 bases, leaving 13 bases between the germline ends. This CDR3 has 14 residues. Germline CDR1 reads LNHDA; CDR2 reads SQIVND (reference sequence). The CDR3 sequence is CASTPFATNEKLFF. The CDR3 DNA sequence: TGTGCCTCTACCCCGTTTGCAACTAATGAAAAACTGTTTTTT.

The chain carries TRBV5-1 and TRBJ2-3; 12 bases are a match to TRBD2. This CDR3 region has 16 residues. CDR1 is SGHRS, CDR2 YFSETQ, per germline. V shed 3 bases and J 3 bases; nucleotides not matched to a gene: 5. The CDR3 DNA reads TGCGCCAGCAGCTCCGGACTAGCGGGAAGTACAGATACGCAGTATTTT. Translation gives CASSSGLAGSTDTQYF.

This clone was seen a handful of times. For the CDR3, the DNA is TGTGCCAGCAGCTTAGCGGGCAGGGGGCATCAGCCCCAGCATTTT. Translated: CASSLAGRGHQPQHF. The V call is TRBV7-9, the J call TRBJ1-5, with TRBD1 matching over 8 bases. CDR3 length: 15 residues. CDR1 is SEHNR and CDR2 is FQNEAQ in the germline V gene (reference sequence). The J segment lost 5 bases and the V segment lost 0 bases, leaving 3 bases of the junction unmatched.

This chain uses TRBV12-5 with TRBJ2-1; D might be TRBD1 (6 bases). There are 16 residues in the CDR3. V lost 9 bases and J 7 bases, leaving 25 bases between the germline ends. Germline CDR1 is LGHNT and CDR2 is FRNRAP. CDR3 bases: TGTGCTAGCAATGGTAGGACAGTATATCTTCAAAATGAGCAGTTCTTC. This sequence encodes CASNGRTVYLQNEQFF. The full variable domain, with the rest looked up from reference TRBV12-5 and TRBJ2-1, is DARVTQTPRHKVTEMGQEVTMRCQPILGHNTVFWYRQTMMQGLELLAYFRNRAPLDDSGMPKDRFSAEMPDATLATLKIQPSEPRDSAVYFCASNGRTVYLQNEQFFGPGTRLTVL.

This chain joins TRBV10-1 and TRBJ2-3; 7 bases are shared with TRBD1. Germline trimming cut 0 bases from V and 0 bases from J; bases unmatched to any gene: 3. CDR1 and CDR2 from the germline V gene are WNHNN and SYGVQD (reference sequence). The CDR3 spans 16 residues. The chain's CDR3 is CASSESGQPSTDTQYF. CDR3 nucleotides: TGCGCCAGCAGTGAGTCGGGACAGCCTAGCACAGATACGCAGTATTTT.

V gene TRBV27 combines with J gene TRBJ1-2; 8 nucleotides align to TRBD1. The CDR3 runs 15 residues. Germline V gives CDR1 MNHEY, CDR2 SMNVEV (reference sequence). After removal of 5 bases from V and 6 bases from J, the junction contained 11 bases not matched to a gene. This CDR3 reads CASSLQGGESDGYTF. CDR3 bases: TGTGCCAGCAGTCTACAGGGGGGTGAATCGGATGGCTACACCTTC.

The chain couples TRBV11-2 to TRBJ1-5; D unresolved. This CDR3 has 13 residues. Germline lookup yields CDR1 SGHAT and CDR2 FQNNGV. V lost 3 bases, J lost 7 bases, and 10 bases lay in between. DNA for the CDR3: TGTGCCAGCAGCTTGGAGGCTTGGCAGCCCCAGCATTTT. This sequence encodes CASSLEAWQPQHF.

This clone was seen only once. J is TRBJ2-1 and V is TRBV5-6, with 9 bases fitting TRBD2. The germline V gene has CDR1 SGHDT and CDR2 YYEEEE. CDR3 length equals 17 residues. The junction had 10 bases not matched to a gene; V was cut back by 4 bases and J by 2 bases. The DNA for the CDR3 is TGTGCCAGCAGCCCCATCAGATTAGCGGGGGCCTACAATGAGCAGTTCTTC. It yields the protein CASSPIRLAGAYNEQFF.

The chain has TRBV7-9 and TRBJ1-4; 9 bases are shared with TRBD1. V lost 4 bases to trimming and J lost 0 bases; unmatched junction nucleotides: 3. Germline loops: CDR1 SEHNR, CDR2 FQNEAQ (reference sequence). The CDR3 has 16 residues. DNA of the CDR3: TGTGCCAGCAGCTCAAGACAGGGGGCAACTAATGAAAAACTGTTTTTT. Translated, it gives CASSSRQGATNEKLFF.

The chain employs TRBV28 and TRBJ1-6; D not certain. The germline gives CDR1 MDHEN, CDR2 SYDVKM. This CDR3 spans 15 amino acids. The V end lost 8 bases, the J end lost 0 bases, and 11 bases lay between the germline ends. The CDR3 bases are TGTGCCAGCTCTCCTTCTAGCTCCTATAATTCACCCCTCCACTTT. As protein: CASSPSSSYNSPLHF.

V gene TRBV29-1 combines with J gene TRBJ2-2; D gene ambiguous. This CDR3 region has 13 residues. CDR1 is SQVTM and CDR2 is ANQGSEA in the germline V gene. Trimming shortened V by 5 bases and J by 4 bases, and 11 bases separated the two germline ends. The CDR3 is CSVFRLTTGELFF. CDR3 coding DNA: TGCAGCGTTTTCAGGTTGACCACCGGGGAGCTGTTTTTT.

The chain joins TRBV19 to TRBJ2-7; no firm D call. The germline CDR1 and CDR2 sequences are LNHDA and SQIVND (reference sequence). CDR3 length: 15 residues. Deletions cut 8 bases from V and 3 bases from J, with 20 bases between. The DNA of the CDR3 is TGTGCCAGTGGGATAGTTGACGGATATCACTACGAGCAGTACTTC. Residues: CASGIVDGYHYEQYF.

The chain recombines TRBV5-6 with TRBJ1-1, with a possible D match to TRBD1 (5 bases). The CDR3 length is 14 residues. Germline lookup yields CDR1 SGHDT and CDR2 YYEEEE. Trimming pared 2 bases from V and 0 bases from J, leaving 8 bases between. CDR3 sequence (DNA): TGTGCCAGCAGCTTCGGGACTCTGAACACTGAAGCTTTCTTT. Translated: CASSFGTLNTEAFF.